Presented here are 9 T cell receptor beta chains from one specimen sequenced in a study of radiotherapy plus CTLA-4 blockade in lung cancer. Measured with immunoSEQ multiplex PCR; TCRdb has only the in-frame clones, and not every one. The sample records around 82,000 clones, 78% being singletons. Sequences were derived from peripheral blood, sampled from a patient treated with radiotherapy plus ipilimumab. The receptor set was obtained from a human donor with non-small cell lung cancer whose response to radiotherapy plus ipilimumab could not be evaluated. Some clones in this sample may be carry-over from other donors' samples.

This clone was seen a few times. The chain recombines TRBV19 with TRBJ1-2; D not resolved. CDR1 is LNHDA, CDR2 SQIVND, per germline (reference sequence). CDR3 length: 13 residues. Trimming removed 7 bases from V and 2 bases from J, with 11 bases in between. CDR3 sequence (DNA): TGTGCCAGTAAACTCGGACTGAACTATGGCTACACCTTC. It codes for CASKLGLNYGYTF.

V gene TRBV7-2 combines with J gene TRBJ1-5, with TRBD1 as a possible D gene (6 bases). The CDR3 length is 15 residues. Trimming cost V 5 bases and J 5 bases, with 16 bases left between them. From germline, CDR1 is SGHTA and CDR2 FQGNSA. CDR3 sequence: CASSRWAGADQPQHF. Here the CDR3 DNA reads TGTGCCAGCAGCCGTTGGGCGGGGGCCGATCAGCCCCAGCATTTT.

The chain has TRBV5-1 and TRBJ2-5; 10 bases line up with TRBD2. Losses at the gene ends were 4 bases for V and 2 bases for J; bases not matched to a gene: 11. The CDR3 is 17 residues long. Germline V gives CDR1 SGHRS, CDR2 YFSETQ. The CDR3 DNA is TGCGCCAGCAGCCGGCAGGCTAGCGGGGGCCAACAAGAGACCCAGTACTTC. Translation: CASSRQASGGQQETQYF.

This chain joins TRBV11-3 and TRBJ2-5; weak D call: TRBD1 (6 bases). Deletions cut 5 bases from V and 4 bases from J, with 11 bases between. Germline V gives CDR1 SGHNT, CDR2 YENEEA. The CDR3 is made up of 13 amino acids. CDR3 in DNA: TGTGCCAGCAGCCCTAGGACAGCAGAGACCCAGTACTTC. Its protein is CASSPRTAETQYF.

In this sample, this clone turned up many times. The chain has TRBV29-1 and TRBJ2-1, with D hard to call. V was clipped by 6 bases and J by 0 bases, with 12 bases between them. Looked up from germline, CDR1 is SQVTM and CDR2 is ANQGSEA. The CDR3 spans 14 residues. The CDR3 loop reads CSVKPSSSYNEQFF. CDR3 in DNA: TGCAGCGTGAAACCCTCTAGCTCCTACAATGAGCAGTTCTTC.

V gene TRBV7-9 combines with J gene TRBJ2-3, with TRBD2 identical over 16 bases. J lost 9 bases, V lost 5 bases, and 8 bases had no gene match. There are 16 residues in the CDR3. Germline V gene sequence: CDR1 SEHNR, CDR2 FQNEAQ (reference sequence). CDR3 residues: CASSPGTSGGAGTQYF. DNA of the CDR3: TGTGCCAGCAGCCCCGGGACTAGCGGGGGGGCTGGGACGCAGTATTTT.

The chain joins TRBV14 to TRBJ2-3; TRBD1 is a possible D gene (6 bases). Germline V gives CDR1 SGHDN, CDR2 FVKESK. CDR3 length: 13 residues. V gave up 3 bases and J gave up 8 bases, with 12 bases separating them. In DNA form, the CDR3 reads TGTGCCAGCAGCCAGGAAGTCAGGGGTACGCAGTATTTT. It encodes CASSQEVRGTQYF. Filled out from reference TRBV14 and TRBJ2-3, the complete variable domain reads EAGVTQFPSHSVIEKGQTVTLRCDPISGHDNLYWYRRVMGKEIKFLLHFVKESKQDESGMPNNRFLAERTGGTYSTLKVQPAELEDSGVYFCASSQEVRGTQYFGPGTRLTVL.

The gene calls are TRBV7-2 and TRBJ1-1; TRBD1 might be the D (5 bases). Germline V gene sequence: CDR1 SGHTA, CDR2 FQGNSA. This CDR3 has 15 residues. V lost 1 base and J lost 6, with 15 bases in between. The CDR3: CASSLEGLGGAEAFF. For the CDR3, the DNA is TGTGCCAGCAGCTTAGAGGGGTTGGGAGGGGCTGAAGCTTTCTTT.

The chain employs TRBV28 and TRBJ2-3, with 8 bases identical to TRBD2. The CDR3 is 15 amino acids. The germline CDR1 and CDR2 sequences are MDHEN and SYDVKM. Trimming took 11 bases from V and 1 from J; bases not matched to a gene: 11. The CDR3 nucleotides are TGTGCCTGCGGAGACGGGGGGGCTGGCACAGATACGCAGTATTTT. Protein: CACGDGGAGTDTQYF.